This T cell receptor (beta chain) is from a study of CD8 T cells in Susac syndrome. Across the whole study: Patients with Susac syndrome were therapy-naive, on corticosteroids, or on intravenous immunoglobulin alone at blood draw.

RNA was extracted with the RNeasy kit, and a quantity of about 0.5 to 1 ug was reverse transcribed using random hexamers. Across 54 Vbeta and 13 Jbeta, immunoSEQ multiplex PCR amplified TCR beta CDR3. TCRdb recomputed calls from the immunoSEQ multiplex PCR reads with MiXCR, one row per CDR3 protein. The data contain 70,000 to 95,000 distinct CDR3 sequences, about 94% of them seen just once; the ten biggest clones take up around 0.94%. The CDR3 extends over 10 amino acids. Trimming removed 3 bases from V and 4 bases from J, with 3 bases in between. Germline CDR1 is SQVTM and CDR2 is ANQGSEA. The specimen was CD8+ T cells from PBMCs. The TCR comes from a human donor with Susac syndrome. This chain uses TRBV29-1 with TRBJ1-1, with unresolved D. DNA for the CDR3: TGCAGCGTTGAGAGCACTGAAGCTTTCTTT. Amino acids: CSVESTEAFF. Together with reference TRBV29-1 and TRBJ1-1, the CDR3 gives the full variable domain: SAVISQKPSRDICQRGTSLTIQCQVDSQVTMMFWYRQQPGQSLTLIATANQGSEATYESGFVIDKFPISRPNLTFSTLTVSNMSPEDSSIYLCSVESTEAFFGQGTRLTVV.